These 28 T cell receptor beta chains share one sample of origin, sequenced in a study of blood T cell repertoires in COVID-19. This table comes from immunoSEQ multiplex PCR, and its TCRdb copy is limited to in-frame clones, with some not included. The table lists 150,000 to 200,000 clones, about 88% of them singletons. The specimen was peripheral blood. The source is a man between 65 and 85 years old with active or convalescent COVID-19.

This chain links TRBV27 with TRBJ1-5; 7 bases fit TRBD1. Germline loops: CDR1 MNHEY, CDR2 SMNVEV (reference sequence). V was pared by 6 bases and J by 7 bases, with 15 bases of the junction left unmatched. The CDR3 length is 16 residues. The CDR3 DNA is TGTGCCAGCAGCTCAACTCGACAGGGCACGGGGCAGCCCCAGCATTTT. As protein: CASSSTRQGTGQPQHF.

This clone is a singleton in its sample. The chain uses TRBV9 and TRBJ2-7; TRBD2 aligns across 8 bases. CDR1 SGDLS and CDR2 YYNGEE come from the germline V gene. The CDR3 is 14 amino acids. Germline trimming cut 4 bases from V and 6 bases from J; bases unmatched to any gene: 9. The CDR3 sequence is CASSLSGTTAEQYF. The CDR3 bases are TGTGCCAGCAGCCTTAGCGGGACGACGGCCGAGCAGTACTTC.

The sample holds a few counts of this clone. The V gene is TRBV30, the J gene TRBJ1-2, with D uncertain. V was cut by 1 base and J by 4 bases, with 7 bases left in between. The length of the CDR3 is 12 residues. Germline V gives CDR1 GTSNPN, CDR2 SVGIG (reference sequence). The CDR3 DNA sequence: TGTGCCTGGAGTGGGGCACGCTATGGCTACACCTTC. Amino acid sequence: CAWSGARYGYTF.

The chain's CDR3 is CASVRGYTGELFF. The CDR3 coding sequence is TGTGCCTCCGTCCGGGGTTACACCGGGGAGCTGTTTTTT. This chain joins TRBV28 and TRBJ2-2, with a possible D match to TRBD2 (5 bases). V lost 11 bases to trimming and J lost 3 bases, with 13 bases between them. From germline, CDR1 is MDHEN and CDR2 SYDVKM. CDR3 length: 13 amino acids.

V usage is TRBV12-3 or TRBV12-4 and J usage is TRBJ1-5; possible D gene TRBD1, 6 bases. The CDR3 is 13 amino acids. Trimming removed 6 bases from V and 6 bases from J, with 12 bases in between. The CDR3 DNA follows: TGTGCCAGCAGCAGGACAGCCCTTCAGCCCCAGCATTTT. Amino acids: CASSRTALQPQHF.

The chain combines TRBV28 with TRBJ1-3; D possibly corresponds to TRBD1 (6 bases). Germline V gene data show CDR1 as MDHEN and CDR2 as SYDVKM. The CDR3 sequence is 15 residues long. V dropped 6 bases and J dropped 3 bases, with 15 bases sitting between them. CDR3 nucleotide sequence: TGTGCCAGCAGCCAATTGGGGGCACTTGGAAACACCATATATTTT. As protein: CASSQLGALGNTIYF.

The V call is TRBV7-9, the J call TRBJ2-7; maybe TRBD1 (5 bases). The V and J ends lost 8 bases and 6 bases respectively, with 14 bases between them. The CDR3 has 12 amino acids. The V gene's germline CDR1 is SEHNR and CDR2 FQNEAQ (reference sequence). In nucleotides, the CDR3 is TGTGCCAGCCTTCCAGTCCAGGGCGAGCAGTACTTC. It encodes CASLPVQGEQYF.

The chain couples TRBV6-4 to TRBJ2-5; D is uncertain. The CDR3 has 13 amino acids. V shed 3 bases and J shed 1 base, with 6 bases lying between them. The germline CDR1 and CDR2 sequences are MRHNA and SNTAGT. The CDR3 coding sequence is TGTGCCAGCAGTGATGCGGTCCAAGAGACCCAGTACTTC. The encoded protein is CASSDAVQETQYF.

This clone was seen once. The chain uses TRBV30 and TRBJ2-7; 8 nucleotides line up with TRBD1. V was clipped by 4 bases and J by 4 bases; unmatched bases: 3. This CDR3 is built from 12 residues. The V gene's germline CDR1 is GTSNPN and CDR2 SVGIG (reference sequence). CDR3 DNA: TGTGCCTGGACAGGGGGCTTGTACGAGCAGTACTTC. Encoded protein: CAWTGGLYEQYF.

The V call is TRBV13, the J call TRBJ1-1, with no clear D. Germline CDR1 reads PRHDT; CDR2 reads FYEKMQ (reference sequence). V dropped 0 bases and J dropped 4 bases, with 12 bases sitting between them. CDR3 length: 15 amino acids. CDR3: CASSLGLGGSTEAFF. The CDR3 DNA reads TGTGCCAGCAGCTTAGGATTGGGAGGATCCACTGAAGCTTTCTTT.

The V call is TRBV7-9, the J call TRBJ2-7; 10 positions agree with TRBD1. Germline assignment: CDR1 SEHNR and CDR2 FQNEAQ (reference sequence). The CDR3 is made up of 15 amino acids. Trimming removed 4 bases from V and 2 bases from J; junction bases left unmatched: 5. Here the CDR3 DNA reads TGTGCCAGCAGCTCGGGACAGGGGACTACCTACGAGCAGTACTTC. This sequence encodes CASSSGQGTTYEQYF.

This clone showed up just a few times. V is TRBV28 and J is TRBJ1-1, with D perhaps TRBD1 (5 bases). V was pared by 5 bases and J by 10 bases, with 11 bases between. This CDR3 has 11 amino acids. Germline-derived CDR1 and CDR2 are MDHEN and SYDVKM. The CDR3 DNA reads as TGTGCCAGCAGTCAGGGAGGAACAGCTTTCTTT. Translating gives CASSQGGTAFF. Filled out from reference TRBV28 and TRBJ1-1, the complete variable domain reads DVKVTQSSRYLVKRTGEKVFLECVQDMDHENMFWYRQDPGLGLRLIYFSYDVKMKEKGDIPEGYSVSREKKERFSLILESASTNQTSMYLCASSQGGTAFFGQGTRLTVV.

This chain uses TRBV5-6 with TRBJ2-3; the match to TRBD1 covers 9 bases. In germline, CDR1 is SGHDT, CDR2 YYEEEE. CDR3 length: 16 residues. The V gene end was trimmed by 0 bases and the J gene end by 4 bases; junction bases not matched to a gene: 6. Here the CDR3 reads CASSLVGQGSADTQYF. CDR3 DNA sequence: TGTGCCAGCAGCTTGGTAGGACAGGGGTCTGCAGATACGCAGTATTTT.

This rearrangement joins TRBV7-9 to TRBJ1-3; no clear D. Germline loops: CDR1 SEHNR, CDR2 FQNEAQ (reference sequence). CDR3 length: 13 amino acids. CDR3 protein: CAWSGATGNTIYF. CDR3 bases: TGTGCGTGGTCGGGTGCGACTGGAAACACCATATATTTT.

V is TRBV18 and J is TRBJ1-4, with D perhaps TRBD1 (5 bases). The CDR3 is 16 residues long. V shed 2 bases and J shed 2 bases, with 12 bases lying between them. Germline V CDR1 and CDR2: KGHSH, LQKENI. This CDR3 is CASSPGAVSTNEKLFF. The CDR3 nucleotides read TGTGCCAGCTCACCAGGGGCGGTTTCGACTAATGAAAAACTGTTTTTT.

The CDR3 coding sequence is TGTGCCAGTAGTACAAGGAGGGGACTAGAAATTGCCGGGGAGCTGTTTTTT. It encodes CASSTRRGLEIAGELFF. The chain recombines TRBV19 with TRBJ2-2; 8 nucleotides line up with TRBD2. The CDR3 spans 17 residues. The J segment lost 6 bases and the V segment lost 4 bases, leaving 13 bases of the junction unmatched. Per the germline V gene, CDR1 is LNHDA and CDR2 is SQIVND (reference sequence).

This clone was recorded a few times. This sequence joins TRBV12-5 and TRBJ2-7, with 9 bases lining up with TRBD1. The germline gives CDR1 LGHNT, CDR2 FRNRAP. The CDR3 totals 13 residues. The V and J ends lost 7 bases and 4 bases, in that order; junction bases with no gene match: 5. Written as DNA, the CDR3 is TGTGCTAGTGTTCCGGACAGGGGTTACGAGCAGTACTTC. This gives the protein CASVPDRGYEQYF.

The J gene is TRBJ1-1, the V gene TRBV20-1; D unresolved. Germline-derived CDR1 and CDR2 are DFQATT and SNEGSKA (reference sequence). The V end lost 3 bases, the J end lost 2 bases, and 13 bases lay between the germline ends. CDR3 length: 14 amino acids. This CDR3 is CSASSGRTNTEAFF. Written as DNA, the CDR3 is TGCAGTGCTAGTAGCGGGCGTACTAACACTGAAGCTTTCTTT.

This clone has more than one count but fewer than ten. The V and J genes are TRBV7-9 and TRBJ1-1, with D perhaps TRBD1 (6 bases). Trimming took off 1 base at V and 3 bases at J, with 6 bases between the two ends. CDR1 SEHNR and CDR2 FQNEAQ come from the germline V gene (reference sequence). The CDR3 runs 13 residues. The CDR3 region has the DNA TGTGCCAGCAGCTTAGAGGGGGACACTGAAGCTTTCTTT. Translating gives CASSLEGDTEAFF.

The chain combines TRBV18 with TRBJ1-1; TRBD1 aligns across 9 bases. J lost 5 bases, V lost 5 bases, and 6 bases had no gene match. Germline lookup yields CDR1 KGHSH and CDR2 LQKENI. The CDR3 is made up of 14 amino acids. CDR3 DNA: TGTGCCAGCTCAACCCAACAGGGGGCGACTGAAGCTTTCTTT. Its translation is CASSTQQGATEAFF.

The rearrangement joins TRBV10-1 to TRBJ2-1; TRBD2 is a possible D gene (5 bases). V lost 3 bases, J lost 9 bases, and 9 bases lay in between. Germline loops: CDR1 WNHNN, CDR2 SYGVQD (reference sequence). The CDR3 runs 12 residues. The CDR3 protein is CASSDTRSEQFF. The CDR3, as DNA: TGCGCCAGCAGTGACACTAGGAGTGAGCAGTTCTTC.

This chain uses TRBV5-6 with TRBJ2-7, with TRBD1 matching 9 bases. This CDR3 is built from 15 residues. With V trimmed by 4 bases and J by 4 bases, 9 bases remained unmatched. Germline V lookup: CDR1 SGHDT, CDR2 YYEEEE. The CDR3 loop is CASSKTDRGYYEQYF. As DNA, the CDR3 is TGTGCCAGCAGCAAGACGGACAGGGGATATTACGAGCAGTACTTC.

This clone has only one observation. V gene TRBV28 combines with J gene TRBJ2-7; possible D gene TRBD2, 5 bases. V was clipped by 2 bases and J by 4 bases, with 15 bases between them. The CDR3 is 15 amino acids. Germline V gene sequence: CDR1 MDHEN, CDR2 SYDVKM. The DNA of the CDR3 is TGTGCCAGCAGTTTACCGGGGATGAACTTTTACGAGCAGTACTTC. It is translated as CASSLPGMNFYEQYF. Filled out from reference TRBV28 and TRBJ2-7, the complete variable domain reads DVKVTQSSRYLVKRTGEKVFLECVQDMDHENMFWYRQDPGLGLRLIYFSYDVKMKEKGDIPEGYSVSREKKERFSLILESASTNQTSMYLCASSLPGMNFYEQYFGPGTRLTVT.

The chain uses TRBV6-2 or TRBV6-3 and TRBJ1-6; no firm D call. This CDR3 comprises 14 residues. CDR1 MNHEY and CDR2 SVGEGT come from the germline V gene. Trimming stripped 2 bases from V and 7 bases from J, with 9 bases between. The DNA of the CDR3 is TGTGCCAGCAGTTACGGGCAAGAAAATTCACCCCTCCACTTT. This encodes CASSYGQENSPLHF.

V gene TRBV19 combines with J gene TRBJ2-1, with D possibly being TRBD2 (10 bases). This CDR3 region has 17 residues. V lost 4 bases and J 7 bases, leaving 23 bases between the germline ends. Germline values: CDR1 LNHDA, CDR2 SQIVND (reference sequence). The CDR3 loop reads CASSTTGGNSGGNEQFF. CDR3 sequence (DNA): TGTGCCAGTAGTACCACAGGGGGCAATAGCGGGGGGAATGAGCAGTTCTTC.

This chain joins TRBV3-1 (or the pseudogene TRBV3-2) and TRBJ2-1; TRBD2 matches at 9 bases. The germline CDR1 and CDR2 sequences are LGHDT and YNNKEL (reference sequence). V gave up 3 bases and J gave up 7 bases; unmatched junction bases: 10. The CDR3 contains 16 residues. The CDR3 bases are TGTGCCAGCAGCCAGGATAGCGGGGGATTCCCGAATGAGCAGTTCTTC. Protein: CASSQDSGGFPNEQFF.

This chain connects TRBV6-5 to TRBJ1-5; D may be TRBD1 (6 bases). The V end was cut by 5 bases, the J end by 6 bases, with 14 bases between. Germline V CDR1 and CDR2: MNHEY, SVGAGI. The CDR3 spans 14 residues. CDR3 sequence: CASSPSGASQPQHF. The CDR3 DNA follows: TGTGCCAGCAGTCCCTCAGGGGCGAGTCAGCCCCAGCATTTT.

The V and J genes are TRBV6-5 and TRBJ2-2; TRBD1 matches 8 bases. J was trimmed by 4 bases and V by 1 base; bases with no gene match: 5. The CDR3 is made up of 16 amino acids. Per the germline V gene, CDR1 is MNHEY and CDR2 is SVGAGI. The CDR3 region has the DNA TGTGCCAGCAGTTACTATGTCGGACAGGGCACCGGGGAGCTGTTTTTT. It translates to CASSYYVGQGTGELFF.